This T cell receptor (beta chain) was observed in a study of cytomegalovirus exposure and HLA in healthy donors. Whole-study results and caveats: In vitro, three CMV-associated chains proved specific for CMV antigens.

Method: immunoSEQ multiplex PCR; TCRdb's copy keeps in-frame clones and lacks some. The table includes 150,000 to 200,000 clones, roughly 80% detected once. Details on this clone: Its antigen is as yet unknown.

Per germline, CDR1 MNHNS and CDR2 SASEGT. J gave up 11 bases and V 7 bases, and 10 bases lay outside the gene matches. The CDR3 covers 12 residues. Input material: PBMCs. The gene calls are TRBV6-1 and TRBJ1-2; 7 bases agree with TRBD1. The source is a man between 18 and 29 years old in good health and CMV-seropositive. In nucleotides, the CDR3 is TGTGCCAGCAACAGACAGGGAACCCAATACACCTTC. The encoded protein is CASNRQGTQYTF.